This TCR beta chain was sequenced for a study of cytomegalovirus exposure and HLA in healthy donors. PCR involved 60 Vbeta and 13 Jbeta primers. Libraries were prepared by immunoSEQ multiplex PCR; TCRdb keeps only in-frame clonotypes and omits some of them. Among 110,000 to 150,000 clones listed, 65% to 75% were seen once. The source is a man aged 55 to 70 in good health and CMV-seronegative. Input material: PBMCs.

For the CDR3, the DNA is TGTGCCAGCAGTTACCTTGGTCAGGGGAACACTGAAGCTTTCTTT. This codes for CASSYLGQGNTEAFF. The chain combines TRBV6-5 with TRBJ1-1, with D possibly matching TRBD1 (5 bases). V was pared by 2 bases and J by 1 base, with 11 bases between. CDR1 and CDR2 from the germline V gene are MNHEY and SVGAGI. The CDR3 covers 15 residues.